The 2 T cell receptor beta chains in this list originate from one sample, sequenced in a study of human T cells and chemical hapten exposure. TCRdb independently ran MiXCR on the RACE reads; one entry per CDR3 protein. This sample yields about 82,000 distinct CDR3 sequences, of which about 8.6% are seen a single time; approximately 1.5% belongs to the top ten. Time point noted: healthy volunteer bleed at 6 weeks. From whole blood left unfractionated, total RNA was extracted. The specimen was whole blood. These receptors all come from a male donor in good health. Some clones in this sample may be carry-over from other donors' samples.

Only a few counts were recorded for this clonotype. The genes are TRBV7-9 and TRBJ1-2; D perhaps matches TRBD1 (6 bases). The germline V gene encodes CDR1 SEHNR and CDR2 FQNEAQ (reference sequence). The CDR3 length is 13 residues. V lost 4 bases and J 8 bases, leaving 14 bases between the germline ends. The CDR3 sequence is CASSSNREVGYTF. In nucleotides, the CDR3 is TGTGCCAGCAGCTCGAACAGGGAAGTGGGCTACACCTTC.

The rearrangement links TRBV27 to TRBJ2-7; 9 nucleotides agree with TRBD1. Germline values: CDR1 MNHEY, CDR2 SMNVEV (reference sequence). J was trimmed by 7 bases and V by 8 bases; bases with no gene match: 15. The CDR3 extends over 15 amino acids. This CDR3 reads CASRGWGQGHDEQYF. In DNA, the CDR3 is TGTGCCAGCCGAGGGTGGGGACAGGGTCATGATGAGCAGTACTTC.